One and the same sample provided the 20 T cell receptor beta chains below, sequenced in a study of cytomegalovirus exposure and HLA in healthy donors. The PCR was carried out with 60 Vbeta primers and 13 Jbeta primers. Profiling relied on immunoSEQ multiplex PCR, and the TCRdb table lists in-frame clones only, not all of them. Found here are approximately 150,000 clones; the top ten clones hold around 1.7%. Sequencing used PBMCs. The receptors shown here come from a woman aged 50 to 60 in good health and CMV-seronegative.

The V and J genes are TRBV28 and TRBJ2-7; 9 bases are a match to TRBD2. V gave up 5 bases and J gave up 3 bases; unmatched junction bases: 14. The CDR3 sequence is 17 residues long. Per the germline V gene, CDR1 is MDHEN and CDR2 is SYDVKM. CDR3 loop: CASSIAGALVTNYEQYF. CDR3 in DNA: TGTGCCAGCAGTATAGCGGGGGCATTGGTCACGAACTACGAGCAGTACTTC.

The V and J genes are TRBV30 and TRBJ1-3; D uncertain. The V end lost 3 bases, the J end lost 0 bases, and 12 bases lay between the germline ends. CDR3 length: 15 amino acids. CDR1 GTSNPN and CDR2 SVGIG come from the germline V gene (reference sequence). The CDR3 DNA sequence: TGTGCCTGGAGAGGAGGCAGGAACTCTGGAAACACCATATATTTT. The encoded protein is CAWRGGRNSGNTIYF.

The chain couples TRBV5-1 to TRBJ2-5; 8 bases align to TRBD2. V trimming: 2 bases; J trimming: 5 bases; junction bases outside the gene matches: 8. Germline V gene sequence: CDR1 SGHRS, CDR2 YFSETQ. The CDR3 is 15 residues long. The CDR3, as DNA: TGCGCCAGCAGCTTTGATTTCGAGCGGGGGGAGACCCAGTACTTC. Translating it yields CASSFDFERGETQYF.

The V gene is TRBV7-2, the J gene TRBJ1-2, with 7 bases lining up with TRBD1. Germline loops: CDR1 SGHTA, CDR2 FQGNSA. Trimming cost V 4 bases and J 8 bases; bases outside gene matches: 13. The CDR3 loop spans 15 amino acids. The CDR3 loop reads CASSWVGGGRGGYTF. The CDR3 coding sequence is TGTGCCAGCAGCTGGGTAGGAGGGGGCAGGGGAGGCTACACCTTC.

This chain links TRBV5-6 with TRBJ1-3; maybe TRBD1 (6 bases). V dropped 0 bases and J dropped 0 bases, with 10 bases sitting between them. The CDR3 extends over 16 amino acids. Germline CDR1 is SGHDT and CDR2 is YYEEEE. CDR3 nucleotide sequence: TGTGCCAGCAGCTTGGTGGCAGGGGCCTCTGGAAACACCATATATTTT. Translating it yields CASSLVAGASGNTIYF.

The rearrangement links TRBV6-5 to TRBJ2-1; D is unresolved. Germline V lookup: CDR1 MNHEY, CDR2 SVGAGI. With 9 bases removed from V and 1 base from J, the gap between germline ends came to 10 bases. There are 13 residues in the CDR3. In nucleotides, the CDR3 is TGTGCCAGTAGCCCTCCTTCCTACAATGAGCAGTTCTTC. Translation gives CASSPPSYNEQFF.

V gene TRBV6-8 combines with J gene TRBJ2-7; 7 nucleotides align to TRBD2. V was clipped by 2 bases and J by 0 bases; unmatched bases: 4. Looked up from germline, CDR1 is MNHGY and CDR2 is SAAAGT. The CDR3 extends over 15 amino acids. CDR3 nucleotide sequence: TGTGCCAGCAGTTACGACCCTAGCGGCTCCTACGAGCAGTACTTC. Protein sequence: CASSYDPSGSYEQYF.

The genes are TRBV4-3 and TRBJ2-7; 9 bases agree with TRBD2. Trimming removed 2 bases from V and 6 bases from J; junction bases left unmatched: 8. This CDR3 spans 15 amino acids. The germline CDR1 and CDR2 sequences are LGHNA and YSLEER. The CDR3 is CASSQFHSGSLEQYF. The DNA for the CDR3 is TGCGCCAGCAGCCAATTTCATAGCGGGAGCCTCGAGCAGTACTTC.

The chain couples TRBV5-1 to TRBJ1-4; TRBD1 matches at 7 bases. Germline V gene lookup returns CDR1 SGHRS and CDR2 YFSETQ. The CDR3 totals 15 residues. The junction had 2 bases not matched to a gene; V was cut back by 2 bases and J by 1 base. CDR3 sequence: CASSFRTGTNEKLFF. The CDR3 DNA reads as TGCGCCAGCAGCTTCCGGACAGGAACTAATGAAAAACTGTTTTTT.

V usage is TRBV6-6 and J usage is TRBJ2-1, with 11 positions matching TRBD2. There are 14 residues in the CDR3. CDR1 is MNHNY and CDR2 is SVGAGI in the germline V gene (reference sequence). Trimming removed 9 bases from V and 5 bases from J; junction bases left unmatched: 6. The CDR3 loop reads CASTGLAGDNEQFF. The CDR3 nucleotides read TGTGCCAGTACCGGACTAGCGGGTGACAATGAGCAGTTCTTC.

This chain links TRBV7-6 with TRBJ1-4; 9 bases agree with TRBD1. J gave up 8 bases and V 3 bases, and 7 bases lay outside the gene matches. Germline V lookup: CDR1 SGHVS, CDR2 FNYEAQ. The CDR3 runs to 15 residues. Here the CDR3 reads CASSFGQGRGEKLFF. Here the CDR3 DNA reads TGTGCCAGCAGCTTCGGACAGGGGAGAGGAGAAAAACTGTTTTTT.

This chain's CDR3 is CASSEQSLYGYTF. CDR3 nucleotide sequence: TGTGCCAGCAGCGAACAGTCTCTCTATGGCTACACCTTC. The chain uses TRBV7-2 and TRBJ1-2, with D unclear. The CDR3 has 13 amino acids. Germline CDR1 SGHTA, CDR2 FQGNSA. Deletions cut 5 bases from V and 4 bases from J, with 11 bases between.

The chain links TRBV5-1 to TRBJ1-1, with D unclear. V was pared by 0 bases and J by 5 bases, with 8 bases between. The CDR3 is 13 residues long. The germline gives CDR1 SGHRS, CDR2 YFSETQ. CDR3 DNA sequence: TGCGCCAGCAGCTTGGAGACTCAAACTGAAGCTTTCTTT. Amino acids: CASSLETQTEAFF.

This sequence joins TRBV6-1 and TRBJ1-5, with 8 bases that match TRBD1. V lost 5 bases to trimming and J lost 5 bases; unmatched junction nucleotides: 5. Per germline, CDR1 MNHNS and CDR2 SASEGT. The length of the CDR3 is 14 residues. The CDR3 DNA reads as TGTGCCAGCAGTTGGACAGGGCAGCATCAGCCCCAGCATTTT. Translating it yields CASSWTGQHQPQHF.

The chain combines TRBV6-5 with TRBJ2-5, with a possible D match to TRBD1 (6 bases). The DNA end is more similar to TRBJ2-7, so the J call may be wrong. The CDR3 consists of 13 residues. In germline, CDR1 is MNHEY, CDR2 SVGAGI. DNA of the CDR3: TGTGCCAGCAGTCCCGGGACATTGGACGAGCAGTACTTC. Translation gives CASSPGTLDEQYF.

The chain couples TRBV6-5 to TRBJ1-1; maybe TRBD1 (5 bases). CDR3 length equals 12 residues. The germline V gene has CDR1 MNHEY and CDR2 SVGAGI. Trimming took off 6 bases at V and 8 bases at J, with 13 bases between the two ends. The CDR3 DNA sequence: TGTGCCAGCAGATCCAGGGTGGGGGAAGCTTTCTTT. Encoded protein: CASRSRVGEAFF.

This chain joins TRBV9 and TRBJ1-1, with D possibly being TRBD1 (5 bases). This CDR3 is built from 13 residues. Trimming took off 6 bases at V and 1 base at J, with 10 bases between the two ends. CDR1 is SGDLS and CDR2 is YYNGEE in the germline V gene. The CDR3 loop reads CASKGGANTEAFF. In nucleotides, the CDR3 is TGTGCCAGCAAAGGAGGGGCGAACACTGAAGCTTTCTTT.

CDR3 sequence: CASSSRDRGLTGELFF. For the CDR3, the DNA is TGTGCCAGCAGCTCCAGGGACAGGGGACTCACCGGGGAGCTGTTTTTT. V usage is TRBV7-3 and J usage is TRBJ2-2; the match to TRBD1 covers 10 bases. Trimming at V came to 4 bases and at J to 4 bases, leaving 6 bases not matched to a gene. Germline V gives CDR1 SGHTA, CDR2 FQGTGA. This CDR3 has 16 residues.

This chain connects TRBV7-3 to TRBJ2-5; 7 nucleotides match TRBD2. Germline CDR1 and CDR2: SGHTA and FQGTGA. Losses at the gene ends were 2 bases for V and 6 bases for J; bases not matched to a gene: 3. CDR3 length: 13 residues. CDR3 sequence reads: CASSLGREQTQYF. The CDR3 DNA follows: TGTGCCAGCAGCTTAGGGAGGGAGCAGACCCAGTACTTC. Drawing the rest from reference TRBV7-3 and TRBJ2-5, the complete variable domain is GAGVSQTPSNKVTEKGKYVELRCDPISGHTALYWYRQSLGQGPEFLIYFQGTGAADDSGLPNDRFFAVRPEGSVSTLKIQRTERGDSAVYLCASSLGREQTQYFGPGTRLLVL.

This chain connects TRBV5-1 to TRBJ2-3; 8 bases match TRBD1. Germline CDR1 and CDR2: SGHRS and YFSETQ. V lost 3 bases to trimming and J lost 6 bases; unmatched junction nucleotides: 15. The CDR3 extends over 17 amino acids. The CDR3 DNA sequence: TGCGCCAGCAGCTATCAAACTAGTGGCGGGACAGGCGATACGCAGTATTTT. It codes for CASSYQTSGGTGDTQYF.